The clone carrying this T cell receptor beta chain was seen at least ten times. Its specificity is not known. These data come from a study of molecular identifiers for immune sequencing clone quantification. The study, taken as a whole, reports: Naive cells had under 1% of molecules in clones above 20 RNA copies, effectors over 99%.

TCRdb redid the calling of the PCR reads with MiXCR, one entry per CDR3 protein. The data show some 590,000 distinct CDR3 sequences, about 25% seen once. The CDR3 runs to 17 residues. Germline V lookup: CDR1 SEHNR, CDR2 FQNEAQ (reference sequence). Trimming left V 0 bases short and J 4 bases short, with 15 bases between. Sequenced input: naive CD8+ T cells from blood, with Jurkat cell RNA spiked in. Subset reported: FACS-sorted CD8+CD4-CCR7+CD45RA+ naive T cells. V gene TRBV7-9 combines with J gene TRBJ1-4, with D possibly being TRBD1 (6 bases). This receptor was obtained from a human donor in good health. Some libraries in this study had Jurkat cell RNA spiked in. Written as DNA, the CDR3 is TGTGCCAGCAGCTTAGCCCCCGGCGAGGGGGATAATGAAAAACTGTTTTTT. It encodes CASSLAPGEGDNEKLFF.